Following are 27 T cell receptor beta chains from one sample sequenced in a study of cytomegalovirus exposure and HLA in healthy donors. PCR involved 60 Vbeta and 13 Jbeta primers. Sequenced by immunoSEQ multiplex PCR; TCRdb stores in-frame clones only, minus some. The sample holds around 140,000 clones, less than 90% seen once. Sequenced sample: PBMCs. Every receptor here comes from a middle-aged man in good health and CMV-seronegative.

The chain uses TRBV28 and TRBJ1-4, with 7 bases lining up with TRBD1. The V gene end was trimmed by 5 bases and the J gene end by 3 bases; junction bases not matched to a gene: 9. The CDR3 has 16 residues. The germline gives CDR1 MDHEN, CDR2 SYDVKM. CDR3 sequence: CASSKQSGGSNEKLFF. The CDR3 nucleotides are TGTGCCAGCAGTAAACAGTCAGGGGGATCTAATGAAAAACTGTTTTTT.

The chain links TRBV7-9 to TRBJ1-1, with 10 bases that match TRBD1. The CDR3 totals 15 residues. J was trimmed by 1 base and V by 7 bases; bases with no gene match: 6. The germline V gene has CDR1 SEHNR and CDR2 FQNEAQ (reference sequence). The CDR3, as DNA: TGTGCCAGCACAAGACAGGGGGCAACGAACACTGAAGCTTTCTTT. As protein: CASTRQGATNTEAFF.

The sample holds a few counts of this clone. The V gene is TRBV4-3, the J gene TRBJ2-5, with D perhaps TRBD1 (5 bases). Trimming removed 0 bases at V and 7 bases at J, with 15 bases between. The CDR3 is 15 amino acids. CDR1 is LGHNA, CDR2 YSLEER, per germline. The CDR3 nucleotides are TGCGCCAGCAGCCAAGACAGGGCCCCTTTAGGGACCCAGTACTTC. It is translated as CASSQDRAPLGTQYF.

The J gene is TRBJ2-7, the V gene TRBV4-1; 12 bases fit TRBD1. This CDR3 comprises 15 residues. The V gene end was trimmed by 0 bases and the J gene end by 6 bases; junction bases not matched to a gene: 3. Per the germline V gene, CDR1 is MGHRA and CDR2 is YSYEKL. The CDR3 spells CASSQEGQGAAEQYF. Here the CDR3 DNA reads TGCGCCAGCAGCCAAGAGGGACAGGGGGCGGCCGAGCAGTACTTC.

The chain couples TRBV7-6 to TRBJ2-3; 7 bases are a match to TRBD2. V lost 3 bases and J lost 4; bases outside the gene matches: 4. Germline CDR1 reads SGHVS; CDR2 reads FNYEAQ. The length of the CDR3 is 14 residues. The CDR3 sequence: CASSLAGLADTQYF. CDR3 in DNA: TGTGCCAGCAGCTTGGCCGGACTAGCAGATACGCAGTATTTT. Full variable domain (remainder filled in from reference TRBV7-6 and TRBJ2-3): GAGVSQSPRYKVTKRGQDVALRCDPISGHVSLYWYRQALGQGPEFLTYFNYEAQQDKSGLPNDRFSAERPEGSISTLTIQRTEQRDSAMYRCASSLAGLADTQYFGPGTRLTVL.

This clone was seen a single time. The genes are TRBV15 and TRBJ2-2; D remains unclear. This CDR3 contains 13 residues. Germline CDR1 is LNHNV and CDR2 is YYDKDF (reference sequence). Between the trimmed V and J ends, which lost 0 bases and 4 bases, there was a span of 3 bases. This CDR3 is CATSRDITGELFF. CDR3 in DNA: TGTGCCACCAGCAGAGACATCACCGGGGAGCTGTTTTTT.

This chain uses TRBV4-1 with TRBJ1-1; 8 bases match TRBD1. The CDR3 has 14 amino acids. The V and J ends lost 3 bases and 4 bases, in that order; junction bases with no gene match: 4. The germline CDR1 and CDR2 sequences are MGHRA and YSYEKL. CDR3 nucleotides: TGCGCCAGCAGCCACCAGGGGGCAAGCACTGAAGCTTTCTTT. This codes for CASSHQGASTEAFF.

This chain uses TRBV7-2 with TRBJ2-7; 7 bases agree with TRBD2. This CDR3 has 15 residues. The germline gives CDR1 SGHTA, CDR2 FQGNSA. The V segment lost 1 base and the J segment 0 bases; nucleotides outside the gene matches: 3. The CDR3 DNA follows: TGTGCCAGCAGCTTAGTGCGCGGGGGCTCCTACGAGCAGTACTTC. Protein: CASSLVRGGSYEQYF.

The chain combines TRBV18 with TRBJ1-1, with a possible D match to TRBD1 (5 bases). V lost 5 bases, J lost 1 base, and 11 bases lay in between. The CDR3 covers 14 residues. CDR1 is KGHSH, CDR2 LQKENI, per germline. CDR3 sequence: CASSLGLKNTEAFF. The CDR3 DNA sequence: TGTGCCAGCTCATTGGGACTGAAGAACACTGAAGCTTTCTTT.

The chain has TRBV5-1 and TRBJ2-7, with TRBD2 as a possible D gene (5 bases). CDR1 is SGHRS and CDR2 is YFSETQ in the germline V gene. Deletions cut 4 bases from V and 9 bases from J, with 14 bases between. The CDR3 runs 12 residues. The CDR3 region is CASSLDGSGQYF. Written as DNA, the CDR3 is TGCGCCAGCAGCCTCGACGGAAGCGGGCAGTACTTC.

A note on this clone: The sample carries other DNA sequences with the same CDR3. The chain has TRBV29-1 and TRBJ1-2, with D uncertain. There are 13 residues in the CDR3. Germline values: CDR1 SQVTM, CDR2 ANQGSEA. Trimming shortened V by 3 bases and J by 8 bases, and 16 bases separated the two germline ends. In DNA, the CDR3 is TGCAGCGTTGAGGGCGAAAACGCTATGGGCTACACCTTC. Protein sequence: CSVEGENAMGYTF.

The chain combines TRBV6-1 with TRBJ1-1; possibly TRBD1 for D (5 bases). Looked up from germline, CDR1 is MNHNS and CDR2 is SASEGT. V dropped 6 bases and J dropped 8 bases, with 19 bases sitting between them. CDR3 length: 14 residues. CDR3 coding DNA: TGTGCCAGCAGGGGCACAGGAGGGGCCACCGAAGCTTTCTTT. Translation gives CASRGTGGATEAFF.

The chain is built from TRBV5-4 and TRBJ1-1; no clear D gene. In germline, CDR1 is SGHNT, CDR2 YYREEE (reference sequence). This CDR3 is 12 amino acids long. V lost 3 bases to trimming and J lost 5 bases, with 8 bases between them. CDR3 nucleotide sequence: TGTGCCAGCAGCTCCCCGGGTACTGAAGCTTTCTTT. Protein sequence: CASSSPGTEAFF.

The rearrangement joins TRBV18 to TRBJ1-2; 7 nucleotides align to TRBD1. Losses at the gene ends were 0 bases for V and 4 bases for J; bases not matched to a gene: 5. The CDR3 spans 15 residues. Germline assignment: CDR1 KGHSH and CDR2 LQKENI. The CDR3 bases are TGTGCCAGCTCACCACCGAGGGGGCGCGGCTATGGCTACACCTTC. This gives the protein CASSPPRGRGYGYTF.

The CDR3 DNA is TGTGCCAGCAGTTTTGGAGTAGCGGGGGTGGGATACGAGCAGTACTTC. It is translated as CASSFGVAGVGYEQYF. V gene TRBV27 combines with J gene TRBJ2-7, with TRBD2 identical over 9 bases. The CDR3 is made up of 16 amino acids. CDR1 and CDR2 from the germline V gene are MNHEY and SMNVEV (reference sequence). V shed 3 bases, J shed 4 bases, and the junction held 10 bases outside the gene matches.

The chain recombines TRBV28 with TRBJ1-2, with 7 bases lining up with TRBD1. The CDR3 totals 16 residues. V shed 6 bases, J shed 1 base, and the junction held 11 bases outside the gene matches. Germline CDR1 MDHEN, CDR2 SYDVKM. The CDR3 coding sequence is TGTGCCAGCAGCCCCGGGACAGCGAGACTTAACTATGGCTACACCTTC. Encoded protein: CASSPGTARLNYGYTF.

This clone was counted between two and nine times. V usage is TRBV4-3 and J usage is TRBJ1-5; unclear D gene. Germline-derived CDR1 and CDR2 are LGHNA and YSLEER. The CDR3 has 16 amino acids. V lost 0 bases to trimming and J lost 4 bases, with 13 bases between them. CDR3 amino acids: CASSQDFQNTNQPQHF. CDR3 DNA sequence: TGCGCCAGCAGCCAAGATTTCCAGAACACAAATCAGCCCCAGCATTTT.

V gene TRBV7-9 combines with J gene TRBJ1-4; D is possibly TRBD1 (5 bases). V lost 3 bases to trimming and J lost 3 bases, with 14 bases between them. Germline V gene lookup returns CDR1 SEHNR and CDR2 FQNEAQ (reference sequence). The CDR3 sequence is 16 residues long. The CDR3 nucleotides are TGTGCCAGCAGCTTTCCTAGGGGCCCAGCTAATGAAAAACTGTTTTTT. Protein: CASSFPRGPANEKLFF.

The chain has TRBV19 and TRBJ1-1; D gene unclear. V was cut by 8 bases and J by 1 base, with 14 bases left in between. CDR1 is LNHDA, CDR2 SQIVND, per germline (reference sequence). CDR3 length: 14 residues. CDR3 sequence: CASSFGGGNTEAFF. For the CDR3, the DNA is TGTGCCAGTTCTTTCGGAGGCGGGAACACTGAAGCTTTCTTT.

The chain combines TRBV29-1 with TRBJ2-7; 7 positions agree with TRBD2. Germline trimming cut 7 bases from V and 3 bases from J; bases unmatched to any gene: 6. The length of the CDR3 is 12 residues. The germline CDR1 and CDR2 sequences are SQVTM and ANQGSEA. CDR3 residues: CSGGEGDYEQYF. For the CDR3, the DNA is TGCAGCGGGGGGGAGGGAGACTACGAGCAGTACTTC.

This clone was detected a few times. The chain has TRBV15 and TRBJ2-1; 8 bases line up with TRBD1. The germline V gene has CDR1 LNHNV and CDR2 YYDKDF (reference sequence). This CDR3 contains 15 residues. Trimming cost V 3 bases and J 2 bases; bases outside gene matches: 3. DNA for the CDR3: TGTGCCACCAGCAGCGACAGGGGTGCCTACAATGAGCAGTTCTTC. Translation gives CATSSDRGAYNEQFF.

The chain links TRBV4-3 to TRBJ2-1; 8 positions agree with TRBD2. The CDR3 contains 16 residues. Germline trimming cut 1 base from V and 3 bases from J; bases unmatched to any gene: 5. Germline CDR1 and CDR2: LGHNA and YSLEER. DNA of the CDR3: TGCGCCAGCAGCCAAGGGGTAGCGGGAAACTACAATGAGCAGTTCTTC. Its protein is CASSQGVAGNYNEQFF.

The chain couples TRBV5-4 to TRBJ2-2; D not resolved. CDR1 is SGHNT and CDR2 is YYREEE in the germline V gene (reference sequence). The germline V and J ends were trimmed by 6 bases and 0 bases, with 6 bases remaining between them. The CDR3 contains 13 residues. The CDR3 protein is CASTPSNTGELFF. For the CDR3, the DNA is TGTGCCAGCACCCCCTCGAACACCGGGGAGCTGTTTTTT.

This rearrangement joins TRBV18 to TRBJ2-7, with a possible D match to TRBD2 (5 bases). There are 13 residues in the CDR3. Trimming removed 3 bases from V and 5 bases from J, with 11 bases in between. Looked up from germline, CDR1 is KGHSH and CDR2 is LQKENI. Written as DNA, the CDR3 is TGTGCCAGCTCACCGGGCCGGGGAGACGAGCAGTACTTC. The encoded protein is CASSPGRGDEQYF.

This sequence joins TRBV7-8 and TRBJ2-3; 7 nucleotides agree with TRBD2. The germline CDR1 and CDR2 sequences are SGHVS and FQNEAQ. V lost 5 bases to trimming and J lost 4 bases; unmatched junction nucleotides: 6. The CDR3 sequence is 14 residues long. In DNA, the CDR3 is TGTGCCAGCAGCCCACTACGGGGGGCAGATACGCAGTATTTT. Protein: CASSPLRGADTQYF.

V is TRBV7-9 and J is TRBJ2-5; 7 nucleotides agree with TRBD1. V shed 5 bases, J shed 5 bases, and the junction held 5 bases outside the gene matches. The CDR3 contains 13 residues. Germline V gene data show CDR1 as SEHNR and CDR2 as FQNEAQ (reference sequence). The DNA for the CDR3 is TGTGCCAGCAGCCCAGGGGGTTGGGAGACCCAGTACTTC. This codes for CASSPGGWETQYF.

This clone was observed a few times. V usage is TRBV25-1 and J usage is TRBJ1-3; TRBD1 might be the D (6 bases). The germline V gene encodes CDR1 MGHDK and CDR2 SYGVNS. This CDR3 region has 15 residues. V was shortened by 3 bases and J by 4 bases, with 13 bases between the two germline ends. CDR3 nucleotides: TGTGCCAGCAGTGAGGGGGCCGAAGAGGGAAACACCATATATTTT. Translated, it gives CASSEGAEEGNTIYF.